The 2 T cell receptor beta chains given below trace back to one sample, sequenced in a study of lung T cells in sarcoidosis with Löfgren's syndrome. TCRdb reanalysed the reads using MiXCR and keeps one entry per CDR3 protein. The table records 470 or so distinct CDR3 sequences, around 35% of them present only once. Sequenced: CD4+ T cells from PBMCs. These receptors were taken from a human donor with sarcoidosis (Löfgren's syndrome or another form), or a control subject (not recorded which).

This clonotype qualifies as large (0.1 to 1%). This chain joins TRBV19 and TRBJ2-5; TRBD1 aligns across 7 bases. CDR1 LNHDA and CDR2 SQIVND come from the germline V gene (reference sequence). V shed 6 bases and J 5 bases; nucleotides not matched to a gene: 9. The CDR3 has 14 residues. The CDR3 spells CASREGGAGETQYF. Here the CDR3 DNA reads TGTGCCAGTAGAGAAGGGGGCGCCGGGGAGACCCAGTACTTC.

For this clonotype: A read error is likely, as this CDR3 ends without the conserved phenylalanine or tryptophan. CDR3 sequence: CAWSPQVGNEQYL. As DNA, the CDR3 is TGTGCCTGGAGCCCCCAGGTTGGCAACGAGCAGTACCTC. The V gene is TRBV30, the J gene TRBJ2-7; the D is unclear. V was trimmed by 3 bases and J by 5 bases, leaving 14 bases between them. The CDR3 spans 13 residues. Germline loops: CDR1 GTSNPN, CDR2 SVGIG (reference sequence).